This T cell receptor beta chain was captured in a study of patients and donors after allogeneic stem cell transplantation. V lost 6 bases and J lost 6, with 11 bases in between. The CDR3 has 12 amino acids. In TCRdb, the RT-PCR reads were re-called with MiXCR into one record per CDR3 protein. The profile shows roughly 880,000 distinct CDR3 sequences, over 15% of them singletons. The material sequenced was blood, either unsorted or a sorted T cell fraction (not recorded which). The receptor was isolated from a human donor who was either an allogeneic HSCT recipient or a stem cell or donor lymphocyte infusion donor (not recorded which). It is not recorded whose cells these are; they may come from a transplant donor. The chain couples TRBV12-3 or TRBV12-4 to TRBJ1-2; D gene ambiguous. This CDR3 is CASRPSWDGYTF. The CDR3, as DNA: TGTGCCAGCAGGCCGTCCTGGGATGGCTACACCTTC.